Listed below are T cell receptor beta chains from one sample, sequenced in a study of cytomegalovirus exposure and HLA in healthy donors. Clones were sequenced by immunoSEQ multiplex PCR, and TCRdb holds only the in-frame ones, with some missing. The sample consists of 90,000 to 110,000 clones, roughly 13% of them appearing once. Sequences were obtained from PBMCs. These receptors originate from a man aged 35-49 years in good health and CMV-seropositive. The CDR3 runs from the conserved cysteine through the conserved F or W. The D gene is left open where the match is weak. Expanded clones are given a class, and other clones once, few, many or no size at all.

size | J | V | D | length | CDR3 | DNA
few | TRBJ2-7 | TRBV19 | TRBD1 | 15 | CASSTDRGRKNEQYF | TGTGCCAGTAGTACCGACAGGGGGCGAAAGAACGAGCAGTACTTC
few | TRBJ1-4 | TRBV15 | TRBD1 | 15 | CATSRDGTGSEKLFF | TGTGCCACCAGCAGAGACGGGACAGGGTCAGAAAAACTGTTTTTT
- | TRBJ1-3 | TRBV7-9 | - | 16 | CASSGGGGYSGNTIYF | TGTGCCAGCAGCGGGGGCGGTGGTTACTCTGGAAACACCATATATTTT
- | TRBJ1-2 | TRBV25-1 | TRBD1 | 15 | CASSAGTGGRNGYTF | TGTGCCAGCAGTGCGGGGACAGGGGGTCGGAATGGCTACACCTTC
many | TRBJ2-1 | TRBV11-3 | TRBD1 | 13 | CASSPGQGDEQFF | TGTGCCAGCAGCCCCGGACAGGGCGATGAGCAGTTCTTC
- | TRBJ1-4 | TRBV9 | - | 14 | CASSVDNQGEKLFF | TGTGCCAGCAGCGTAGATAATCAGGGTGAAAAACTGTTTTTT
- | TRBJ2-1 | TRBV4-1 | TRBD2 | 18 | CASSPSGRAEGIYNEQFF | TGCGCCAGCAGCCCCAGCGGGAGGGCCGAAGGTATTTACAATGAGCAGTTCTTC
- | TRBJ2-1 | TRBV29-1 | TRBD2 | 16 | CSVEGGDSVVGNEQFF | TGCAGCGTTGAGGGGGGGGACTCCGTCGTGGGCAATGAGCAGTTCTTC
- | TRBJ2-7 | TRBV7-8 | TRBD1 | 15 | CASSLARDRFYEQYF | TGTGCCAGCAGCCTAGCCCGGGACAGGTTCTACGAGCAGTACTTC
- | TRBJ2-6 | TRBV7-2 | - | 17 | CASSNPGLRRGANVLTF | TGTGCCAGCAGCAACCCCGGCCTCAGGAGGGGGGCCAACGTCCTGACTTTC
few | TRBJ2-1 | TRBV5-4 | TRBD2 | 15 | CASSLGGGSYNEQFF | TGTGCCAGCAGCTTAGGCGGGGGCTCCTACAATGAGCAGTTCTTC
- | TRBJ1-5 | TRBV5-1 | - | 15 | CASSPRAGQNQPQHF | TGCGCCAGCAGCCCCCGGGCAGGGCAAAACCAGCCCCAGCATTTT
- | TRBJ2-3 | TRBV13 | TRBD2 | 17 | CASSSVTSGTSTDTQYF | TGTGCCAGCAGCTCGGTTACTAGCGGTACTAGCACAGATACGCAGTATTTT
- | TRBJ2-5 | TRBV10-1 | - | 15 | CASSKSSGMSETQYF | TGCGCCAGCAGTAAGTCTTCGGGAATGTCGGAGACCCAGTACTTC
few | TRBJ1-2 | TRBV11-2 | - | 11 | CASSFTRGYTF | TGTGCCAGCAGTTTCACTCGTGGCTACACCTTC
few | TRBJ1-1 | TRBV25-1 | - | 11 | CASSEAAEAFF | TGTGCCAGCAGTGAGGCGGCTGAAGCTTTCTTT
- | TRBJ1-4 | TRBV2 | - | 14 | CASRIMGGSEKLFF | TGTGCCAGCAGGATCATGGGGGGGAGTGAAAAACTGTTTTTT
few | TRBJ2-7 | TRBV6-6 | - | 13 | CASSPSRSYEQYF | TGTGCCAGCAGTCCCTCGCGCTCCTACGAGCAGTACTTC
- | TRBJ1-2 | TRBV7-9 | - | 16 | CASSLGSGGDIFGYTF | TGTGCCAGCAGCTTAGGTAGTGGTGGGGACATTTTTGGCTACACCTTC
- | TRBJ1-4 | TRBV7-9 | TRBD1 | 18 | CASSLVPGQGTTNEKLFF | TGTGCCAGCAGCTTAGTGCCGGGACAGGGGACAACTAATGAAAAACTGTTTTTT